Sequencing of this TCR beta chain was carried out in a study of OX40 agonist ivuxolimab in advanced cancers. Study-level background: Age averaged 60 years (range roughly 23 to 79), and around 78% were male. There were three patients with partial responses, one having hepatocellular carcinoma and two cutaneous melanoma.

V shed 6 bases and J shed 6 bases, with 20 bases lying between them. The CDR3 runs to 16 residues. From germline, CDR1 is SNHLY and CDR2 FYNNEI. Only in-frame clones appear in the TCRdb table, and some are missing; sequencing was by immunoSEQ multiplex PCR. The top ten hold approximately 25% of the sample, which has around 13,000 clones, over 75% seen once. The source material was CD4+ or CD8+ T cells sorted from blood, sampled in a trial of the OX40 agonist ivuxolimab. The receptor's source is an adult with an advanced solid tumor such as melanoma, head and neck, liver or kidney cancer. The V and J genes are TRBV2 and TRBJ2-2, with D perhaps TRBD2 (6 bases). CDR3 in amino acids: CASSRDSAQNSGELFF. The CDR3 nucleotides are TGTGCCAGCAGCCGGGACTCCGCGCAAAACTCCGGGGAGCTGTTTTTT.